This T cell receptor (beta chain) derives from a study of blood T cell repertoires in COVID-19. All enrollees were roughly 18 to 90 years old and from approximately 25 US areas. Cohort 3 recovered donors had two negative PCRs, clearance, or symptom resolution. TCRdb's table, derived via immunoSEQ multiplex PCR, lists solely in-frame clones and lacks some. The profile covers around 290,000 clones, with roughly nine tenths appearing a single time and about 1.7% taken by the ten largest. The sample holds one count of this clone. With V trimmed by 0 bases and J by 8 bases, 7 bases remained unmatched. The CDR3 spans 16 residues. Germline assignment: CDR1 SNHLY and CDR2 FYNNEI.

The sequence derives from a woman aged 40 to 49 who had recovered from COVID-19. The rearrangement joins TRBV2 to TRBJ1-6; 7 bases match TRBD1. Specimen: PBMCs or T cells enriched from blood (not recorded which). CDR3 sequence (DNA): TGTGCCAGCAGTGAAGCGGGGAACAGGGGATATTCACCCCTCCACTTT. Protein product: CASSEAGNRGYSPLHF. Looking up the rest from reference TRBV2 and TRBJ1-6 gives the full variable domain: EPEVTQTPSHQVTQMGQEVILRCVPISNHLYFYWYRQILGQKVEFLVSFYNNEISEKSEIFDDQFSVERPDGSNFTLKIRSTKLEDSAMYFCASSEAGNRGYSPLHFGNGTRLTVT.